These T cell receptor beta chains were read from a single sample in a study of blood T cell repertoires in COVID-19. Assay: immunoSEQ multiplex PCR; the TCRdb copy retains only in-frame clones and omits some. The sample lists 35,000 to 45,000 clones, 70% to 90% occurring once. The sequenced sample was peripheral blood. These receptor sequences come from a man aged 70 or older with acute or convalescent COVID-19. Each CDR3 is given with its conserved first and last residue. A D gene is named only where the DNA matches it firmly. The size entry is marked missing in some rows and otherwise reads once, few, many or a size class.

TRBJ2-7	few	-	TRBV12-3/TRBV12-4	TGTGCCAGCAGCTACTCAGGGGACGGGGAGCAGTACTTC	CASSYSGDGEQYF
TRBJ1-6	-	-	TRBV11-2	TGTGCCAGCAGCTTGGGACACCGGGTTTTATCACCCCTCCACTTT	CASSLGHRVLSPLHF
TRBJ2-1	-	TRBD2	TRBV5-4	TGTGCCAGCAGGACCGGACTAGCGGGAGGGAATGAGCAGTTCTTC	CASRTGLAGGNEQFF
TRBJ2-1	once	-	TRBV11-3	TGTGCCAGCAGCTTAGTTGGCGGGAACACCTACAATGAGCAGTTCTTC	CASSLVGGNTYNEQFF
TRBJ1-3	-	-	TRBV5-6	TGTGCCAGCAGCTTGGCCGCGGCTGGAGGAAACACCATATATTTT	CASSLAAAGGNTIYF
TRBJ2-5	-	TRBD2	TRBV9	TGTGCCAGCAGCGTAACGGGACTAGCGGGAGAGACCCAGTACTTC	CASSVTGLAGETQYF
TRBJ1-3	-	TRBD1	TRBV19	TGTGCCAGTAGGTGGGACAGGTCCTCTGGAAACACCATATATTTT	CASRWDRSSGNTIYF
TRBJ1-5	few	TRBD1	TRBV9	TGTGCCAGCACCAAGGACAGGGGGTACCAGCCCCAGCATTTT	CASTKDRGYQPQHF
TRBJ2-3	-	TRBD2	TRBV5-1	TGCGCCAGCAGTCTGTTAGCGGGGGCGGGGGATACGCAGTATTTT	CASSLLAGAGDTQYF
TRBJ2-5	-	-	TRBV7-3	TGTGCCAGCAGCTTAACCAGGGAAGAGACCCAGTACTTC	CASSLTREETQYF
TRBJ1-2	-	TRBD1	TRBV6-2/TRBV6-3	TGTGCCAGCAGTTACTCGACAGGACAGGATGGCTACACCTTC	CASSYSTGQDGYTF
TRBJ2-7	few	-	TRBV28	TGTGCCAGCACCCCTCCCAGGGGAAAGCAGTACTTC	CASTPPRGKQYF
TRBJ2-3	-	TRBD2	TRBV7-2	TGTGCCAGCAGCCCTTCTAGCGGGGGAGGGGATACGCAGTATTTT	CASSPSSGGGDTQYF
TRBJ2-1	-	TRBD1	TRBV7-2	TGTGCCAGCAGCTCCTCCGGAAGGGGGCACAATGAGCAGTTCTTC	CASSSSGRGHNEQFF
TRBJ1-2	-	TRBD1	TRBV28	TGTGCCAGCAGTTTGTTGGGACAGGGAGACAACTATGGCTACACCTTC	CASSLLGQGDNYGYTF
TRBJ2-7	-	-	TRBV7-8	TGTGCCAGCAGAAAAGGGGCATCCTCCTACGAGCAGTACTTC	CASRKGASSYEQYF
TRBJ2-5	-	TRBD2	TRBV5-1	TGCGCCAGCAGCTTTAGCGGGAGGCCCCAAGAGACCCAGTACTTC	CASSFSGRPQETQYF
TRBJ2-5	once	-	TRBV4-1	TGCGCCAGCAGCCAAGCGCGCGCGAAGGAGACCCAGTACTTC	CASSQARAKETQYF